Here is one T cell receptor beta chain with its context. No cognate antigen has been identified for it. The sample holds no much larger clone one base away, and base qualities are not on file. This entry belongs to a study of T cell responses to AZD1222 COVID-19 vaccine (dated by TCRdb to about 2021). Notes on the research overall: A total of approximately 240 trial participants underwent TCR sequencing, of whom 200 to 220 had received two doses of AZD1222 and some 26 had received two doses of the MenACWY control vaccine. Enrollment into the trials was organized by age into subgroups of 18-55, 56-69 and 70-plus years, and those subgroups contained roughly 150, 30 and 60 TCR-sequenced participants, respectively. What the authors observed across the whole study: Because no day 14 peak-response samples were available, the repertoires could be characterized only after the peak T cell response. After two AZD1222 doses, spike-specific TCR breadth and depth were significantly higher than at day 0 and than in MenACWY recipients. Only five to seven AZD1222 recipients were SARS-CoV-2 seropositive at baseline, limiting conclusions about previously exposed vaccinees. Most participants were white British and females outnumbered males, and the authors suggested that clonal diversity may have been underestimated. Reportedly, almost half of the unique spike-specific TCRs recognized epitopes lying outside the regions that are mutated in the B.1.351 and B.1.1.7 variants. In the small 56-69-year group, the increase in depth fell short of significance, most likely because of low power. CD4 TCRs associated with the vaccine covered the entire spike protein, and the dominant responses were in regions 160-218 and 743-854.

Inclusive of the bounding cysteine and phenylalanine, the CDR3 is 15 residues long. The only DNA kept is the CDR3, 45 bases in frame from the first base. The germline V gene encodes CDR1 SGHRS and CDR2 YFSETQ. V was cut back by 6 bases and J by 0 bases, leaving a gap of 13 bases between them. The CDR3 regions of human TCRbeta chains were subjected to immunosequencing. Per the original workflow: TCRs in the repertoires were compared against a reference library of SARS-CoV-2-specific TCRs that had been generated with the MIRA antigen-specificity platform. Breadth meant the fraction of unique TCRs that were SARS-CoV-2-associated, whereas depth meant the fraction of total T cells that were SARS-CoV-2-associated. Using the MIRA data, each spike-specific TCR was mapped to the spike region that the TCR reacts to and placed in a CD4 or CD8 class. Log10-transformed breadth and depth values were compared by one-way ANOVA with Sidak's multiple comparisons tests. TCRdb re-hosts the immuneACCESS table, in-frame sequences only. Its copies lack some clones; in the studies checked, an unresolved V gene accounts for under half of them, and the cause for the rest is not known. The DNA was the basis for D and trimming; V, J and clone size are from that table. The sample contains just over 150,000 clones, approximately 91% of them found a single time. The ten most abundant clones make up less than 1.6% of the sample.

The time point label, as the study defines it: about 28 days (+/-7) after the second vaccine dose. AZD1222 recipients with second doses at about 4 weeks or about 12 weeks were pooled, because spike-specific TCR depth and breadth did not differ between schedules. The vaccinee samples were drawn from two UK trials, COV001 and COV002, one of which was a single-blind randomized controlled phase 2/3 trial testing AZD1222 (ChAdOx1 nCoV-19) in healthy adults. For TCRbeta chain sequencing, PBMC samples were collected from trial participants at day 0 and at day 28 after the second dose. The receptor's source is an adult who received the AZD1222 COVID-19 vaccine. Sample: peripheral blood, taken 28 days after the second AZD1222 dose. The sequence is built from TRBV5-1 and TRBJ1-3; tentative D gene TRBD1, with 5 bases matching. The CDR3 in this case is CASTRDVSSGNTIYF. The bases read TGCGCCAGCACCCGGGACGTAAGCTCTGGAAACACCATATATTTT.